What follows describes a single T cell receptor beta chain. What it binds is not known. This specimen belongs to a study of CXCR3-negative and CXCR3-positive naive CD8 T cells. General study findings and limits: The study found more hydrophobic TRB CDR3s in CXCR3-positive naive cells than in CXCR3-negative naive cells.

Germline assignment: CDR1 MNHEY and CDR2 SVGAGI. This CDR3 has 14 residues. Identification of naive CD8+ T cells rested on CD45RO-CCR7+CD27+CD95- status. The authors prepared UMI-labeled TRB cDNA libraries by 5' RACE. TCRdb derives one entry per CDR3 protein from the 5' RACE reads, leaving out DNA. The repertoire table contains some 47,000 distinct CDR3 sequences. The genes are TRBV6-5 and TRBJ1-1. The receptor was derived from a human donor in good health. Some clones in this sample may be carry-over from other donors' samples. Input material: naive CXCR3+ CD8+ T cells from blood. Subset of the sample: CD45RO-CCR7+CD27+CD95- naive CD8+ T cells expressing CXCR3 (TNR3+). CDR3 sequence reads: CASLSRPLNTEAFF.